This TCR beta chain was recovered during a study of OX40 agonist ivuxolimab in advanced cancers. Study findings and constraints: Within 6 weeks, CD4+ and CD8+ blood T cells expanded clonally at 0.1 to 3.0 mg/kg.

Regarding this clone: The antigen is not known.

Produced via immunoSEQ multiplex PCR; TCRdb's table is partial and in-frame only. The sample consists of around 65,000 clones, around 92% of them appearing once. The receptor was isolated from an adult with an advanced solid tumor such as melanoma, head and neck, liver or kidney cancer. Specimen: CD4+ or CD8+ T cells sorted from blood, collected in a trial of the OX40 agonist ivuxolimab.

The CDR3 DNA reads TGTGCCAGCAGCCCCGCGACAGGGAGCTACTCTAACTATGGCTACACCTTC. Translation: CASSPATGSYSNYGYTF. This rearrangement joins TRBV7-6 to TRBJ1-2, with TRBD1 matching 7 bases. CDR3 length: 17 amino acids. The germline gives CDR1 SGHVS, CDR2 FNYEAQ. With V trimmed by 5 bases and J by 0 bases, 12 bases remained unmatched.